This TCR beta chain was recovered during a study of cytomegalovirus exposure and HLA in healthy donors. Study-wide results and caveats: Specificity of a few CMV-associated chains for CMV antigens was verified in vitro. The authors listed roughly 150 TCR beta chains as cytomegalovirus-associated.

CDR3 size: 16 residues. The germline V gene has CDR1 LGHNA and CDR2 YNFKEQ. With V trimmed by 0 bases and J by 3 bases, 5 bases remained unmatched. Produced via immunoSEQ multiplex PCR; TCRdb's table is partial and in-frame only. This table has tens of thousands of clones, 90% appearing once. This clone was observed a single time. The antigen is unknown. The receptor was isolated from a man between 18 and 35 years old in good health and CMV-seronegative. Sequenced input: PBMCs. This sequence joins TRBV4-2 and TRBJ1-3; 7 bases align to TRBD1. CDR3 nucleotides: TGTGCCAGCAGCCAAGAAAGACAGGGTTATGGAAACACCATATATTTT. Translating it yields CASSQERQGYGNTIYF.